This is a list of T cell receptor beta chains from one sample in a study of blood T cell repertoires in COVID-19. Generated by immunoSEQ multiplex PCR, the TCRdb table keeps only in-frame clones and is missing some. The sample consists of about 200,000 clones, about 82% of them appearing once. Sequencing used PBMCs or T cells enriched from blood (not recorded which). The receptors stem from a middle-aged man with acute COVID-19. The CDR3 runs from the conserved cysteine through the conserved F or W. A D gene is named only where the DNA matches it firmly. The size entry is marked missing in some rows and otherwise reads once, few, many or a size class.

TRBV9,17,TRBJ1-6,-,-,CASSPRPEPSGASPLHF,TGTGCCAGCAGCCCGCGACCGGAGCCCTCTGGAGCTTCACCCCTCCACTTT
TRBV7-8,12,TRBJ2-2,-,-,CASSPRGGELFF,TGTGCCAGCAGCCCCCGAGGCGGGGAGCTGTTTTTT
TRBV28,16,TRBJ1-2,-,TRBD1,CASSDREGARNYGYTF,TGTGCCAGCAGCGACCGGGAGGGGGCGCGAAACTATGGCTACACCTTC
TRBV6-2/TRBV6-3,15,TRBJ2-5,-,-,CASSYGYDSQETQYF,TGTGCCAGCAGTTACGGCTATGACAGCCAAGAGACCCAGTACTTC
TRBV12-3/TRBV12-4,13,TRBJ2-1,-,TRBD2,CASIIAGGNEQFF,TGTGCCAGCATCATAGCGGGAGGGAATGAGCAGTTCTTC
TRBV29-1,15,TRBJ2-1,-,-,CSVPRSDTSYNEQFF,TGCAGCGTTCCTCGGTCGGACACCTCCTACAATGAGCAGTTCTTC
TRBV3-1/TRBV3-2,14,TRBJ1-1,once,-,CASSHWADNTEAFF,TGTGCCAGCAGCCACTGGGCAGATAACACTGAAGCTTTCTTT
TRBV2,11,TRBJ2-5,-,-,CASRVEETQYF,TGTGCCAGCAGGGTGGAGGAGACCCAGTACTTC
TRBV9,14,TRBJ1-1,-,-,CASSFTGSETEAFF,TGTGCCAGCAGCTTCACAGGGAGTGAGACTGAAGCTTTCTTT
TRBV19,18,TRBJ2-3,-,TRBD2,CASSIHPGLAGVEDTQYF,TGTGCCAGTAGTATCCACCCGGGACTAGCGGGAGTTGAAGATACGCAGTATTTT
TRBV27,16,TRBJ2-7,-,-,CASSLGGQNLGYEQYF,TGTGCCAGCAGTTTAGGTGGACAGAATCTTGGGTACGAGCAGTACTTC
TRBV7-8,19,TRBJ2-3,-,-,CASSLRRGVAQIKPDTQYF,TGTGCCAGCAGCTTACGCCGCGGGGTGGCACAGATCAAGCCAGATACGCAGTATTTT
TRBV7-9,16,TRBJ2-2,-,TRBD2,CASSLGGGSVAGELFF,TGTGCCAGCAGCTTGGGTGGCGGGAGTGTGGCCGGGGAGCTGTTTTTT
TRBV7-2,15,TRBJ1-3,-,-,CASSTQGLSGNTIYF,TGTGCCAGCAGCACCCAGGGGCTCTCTGGAAACACCATATATTTT
TRBV28,13,TRBJ2-5,once,TRBD1,CASRQTGEETQYF,TGTGCCAGCAGACAGACAGGGGAAGAGACCCAGTACTTC
TRBV10-3,16,TRBJ2-7,once,TRBD2,CAISQMVAIAGGEQYF,TGTGCCATCAGCCAAATGGTCGCGATAGCGGGAGGTGAGCAGTACTTC
TRBV27,15,TRBJ2-3,few,-,CASNRGEGLGYTQYF,TGTGCCAGCAATAGGGGGGAGGGCCTGGGGTATACGCAGTATTTT
TRBV9,11,TRBJ2-7,-,-,CASSAGYEQYF,TGTGCCAGCAGCGCCGGCTACGAGCAGTACTTC
TRBV4-1,15,TRBJ1-2,-,-,CASSQVSGRVPGYTF,TGCGCCAGCAGCCAAGTCTCGGGTAGAGTCCCAGGCTACACCTTC
TRBV7-2,15,TRBJ2-7,-,-,CASSLSFGGSYEQYF,TGTGCCAGCAGCTTATCGTTCGGGGGCTCCTACGAGCAGTACTTC
TRBV9,17,TRBJ2-1,once,TRBD2,CASSVAVAGGGYDEQFF,TGTGCCAGCAGCGTAGCGGTAGCGGGAGGAGGTTACGATGAGCAGTTCTTC
TRBV6-2/TRBV6-3,17,TRBJ2-7,-,-,CASSYSTASARSYEQYF,TGTGCCAGCAGTTACTCCACCGCGTCTGCCAGGTCCTACGAGCAGTACTTC
TRBV9,14,TRBJ1-2,once,-,CASSVSTGAYGYTF,TGTGCCAGCAGCGTTTCGACAGGCGCCTATGGCTACACCTTC
TRBV6-2/TRBV6-3,16,TRBJ1-5,-,TRBD1,CASSYVGGRGEQPQHF,TGTGCCAGCAGTTACGTCGGTGGCAGGGGGGAACAGCCCCAGCATTTT
TRBV19,16,TRBJ1-6,-,TRBD1,CTSSRPKGQATTPLHF,TGTACCAGTAGTAGACCAAAGGGACAGGCGACGACACCCCTCCACTTT
TRBV19,15,TRBJ1-5,once,-,CASSIGGRGHQPQHF,TGTGCCAGTAGTATAGGGGGGCGCGGTCATCAGCCCCAGCATTTT
TRBV15,16,TRBJ1-5,-,TRBD1,CATSGGEGQGRQPQHF,TGTGCCACCAGCGGGGGAGAAGGACAGGGTCGACAGCCCCAGCATTTT
TRBV29-1,12,TRBJ1-2,once,TRBD1,CSVRDRGYGYTF,TGCAGCGTTCGGGACAGGGGTTATGGCTACACCTTC
TRBV6-8,15,TRBJ2-2,-,-,CASRDGSLFAGELFF,TGTGCCAGCAGGGACGGGAGTTTGTTCGCCGGGGAGCTGTTTTTT
TRBV9,14,TRBJ1-3,-,TRBD1,CASSPRTGRNTIYF,TGTGCCAGCAGCCCTCGGACAGGACGAAACACCATATATTTT
TRBV7-2,15,TRBJ1-5,-,-,CASSLRRGSNQPQHF,TGTGCCAGCAGCTTAAGGCGGGGGAGCAATCAGCCCCAGCATTTT
TRBV7-2,14,TRBJ2-5,few,-,CASTPNLGDETQYF,TGTGCCAGCACCCCAAATCTCGGAGATGAGACCCAGTACTTC
TRBV28,14,TRBJ2-7,-,-,CASSHSTGTYEQYF,TGTGCCAGCAGTCACAGCACCGGGACTTACGAGCAGTACTTC
TRBV5-1,14,TRBJ2-3,-,-,CASSLGTPQDTQYF,TGCGCCAGCAGCCTCGGGACTCCCCAGGATACGCAGTATTTT
TRBV9,13,TRBJ2-7,-,TRBD1,CASSGQGTGEQYF,TGTGCCAGCAGCGGACAGGGGACGGGCGAGCAGTACTTC